This T cell receptor (beta chain) derives from a study of OX40 agonist ivuxolimab in advanced cancers. Study details: A male proportion of 70% to 90% was recorded, with mean age approximately 60 years and range 23 to 79. People who had prior anti-PD-1, anti-PD-L1 or anti-CTLA-4 therapy could take part, and under 50% had some. Study-level points and caveats: At 0.1 to 3.0 mg/kg and by week 6, CD4+ and CD8+ T cells in the blood had expanded clonally.

The CDR3 has 16 amino acids. The germline V gene encodes CDR1 MDHEN and CDR2 SYDVKM. V lost 8 bases and J lost 0, with 20 bases in between. Sampled blood was obtained at baseline, cycle 4 day 1, and cycle 7 day 1. Profiling relied on immunoSEQ multiplex PCR, and the TCRdb table lists in-frame clones only, not all of them. The data show tens of thousands of clones, approximately 90% seen once. With respect to this clone: The antigen is unknown.

Source: CD4+ or CD8+ T cells sorted from blood, taken in a trial of the OX40 agonist ivuxolimab. The chain couples TRBV28 to TRBJ2-7; D ambiguous. This clonotype was obtained from an adult with an advanced solid tumor such as melanoma, head and neck, liver or kidney cancer. CDR3 in amino acids: CASEEVGVGSSYEQYF. CDR3 coding DNA: TGTGCCAGCGAAGAGGTTGGGGTTGGCAGCTCCTACGAGCAGTACTTC. The full variable domain, in which reference TRBV28 and TRBJ2-7 provide the parts outside the CDR3, is DVKVTQSSRYLVKRTGEKVFLECVQDMDHENMFWYRQDPGLGLRLIYFSYDVKMKEKGDIPEGYSVSREKKERFSLILESASTNQTSMYLCASEEVGVGSSYEQYFGPGTRLTVT.